Listed below are T cell receptor beta chains from one sample, sequenced in a study of T-cell memory formation after mild COVID-19. TCRdb re-called the 5' RACE reads through MiXCR, storing one row per CDR3 protein. The sample contains approximately 250,000 distinct CDR3 sequences, over 15% of which appear only once. Specimen: PBMCs or a T cell subset sorted from them (not recorded which). The receptors originated from a man younger than 30 who had mild COVID-19 (a few samples of this study predate the infection). Cell type and time point are not known. Each CDR3 is given without its conserved first and last residue.

j_gene: TRBJ2-1; v_gene: TRBV29-1; CDR3aa: SVTGTSSYNEQF
j_gene: TRBJ2-6; v_gene: TRBV10-3; CDR3aa: AISEIRRISGANVLT
j_gene: TRBJ2-5; v_gene: TRBV4-1; CDR3aa: ASSQLTSGEETQY
j_gene: TRBJ2-3; v_gene: TRBV9; CDR3aa: ASSSGPITDTQY
j_gene: TRBJ2-5; v_gene: TRBV15; CDR3aa: ATSRDIGQGQETQY
j_gene: TRBJ1-1; v_gene: TRBV12-3/TRBV12-4; CDR3aa: ASSLSQGDTEAF
j_gene: TRBJ2-1; v_gene: TRBV9; CDR3aa: ASSVADSGGREQF
j_gene: TRBJ2-1; v_gene: TRBV3-1; CDR3aa: ASSPQGLTEKQF
j_gene: TRBJ2-7; v_gene: TRBV20-1; CDR3aa: SARPGQFYEQY
j_gene: TRBJ2-3; v_gene: TRBV6-1; CDR3aa: ASTLGGAADTQY
j_gene: TRBJ2-2; v_gene: TRBV12-3/TRBV12-4; CDR3aa: ASRRDSANTGELF
j_gene: TRBJ1-6; v_gene: TRBV4-1; CDR3aa: ASSQRDSSNSPLH
j_gene: TRBJ2-1; v_gene: TRBV5-1; CDR3aa: ASSLPTSGGYNEQF
j_gene: TRBJ2-5; v_gene: TRBV6-5; CDR3aa: ASTSGGAETQY
j_gene: TRBJ1-1; v_gene: TRBV7-9; CDR3aa: ASSPRVANTEAF
j_gene: TRBJ1-3; v_gene: TRBV7-2; CDR3aa: ASSLARGAGNTIY
j_gene: TRBJ2-3; v_gene: TRBV30; CDR3aa: AWSGPSARRKAGTQY
j_gene: TRBJ2-3; v_gene: TRBV18; CDR3aa: ASSPLPHTDTQY
j_gene: TRBJ2-1; v_gene: TRBV10-3; CDR3aa: ATIRDRDNEQF
j_gene: TRBJ1-5; v_gene: TRBV7-2; CDR3aa: ASSSRVGGRQPQH
j_gene: TRBJ2-5; v_gene: TRBV4-2; CDR3aa: ASSQRDGGDQETQY
j_gene: TRBJ1-5; v_gene: TRBV10-3; CDR3aa: AIGGVQGRQPQH
j_gene: TRBJ2-7; v_gene: TRBV15; CDR3aa: ATSRDWEDHYEQY
j_gene: TRBJ1-1; v_gene: TRBV5-1; CDR3aa: ASSLALNTEAF
j_gene: TRBJ2-2; v_gene: TRBV7-2; CDR3aa: ASTQRGSNTGELF
j_gene: TRBJ2-5; v_gene: TRBV5-1; CDR3aa: ASSFGEETQY
j_gene: TRBJ1-1; v_gene: TRBV12-3/TRBV12-4; CDR3aa: ASSKGSGRSKNTEAF
j_gene: TRBJ2-6; v_gene: TRBV7-2; CDR3aa: ASSSPGTGMPNVLT
j_gene: TRBJ2-3; v_gene: TRBV4-3; CDR3aa: ASSQATTASSTDTQY
j_gene: TRBJ2-2; v_gene: TRBV12-3/TRBV12-4; CDR3aa: ASSFRPGELF
j_gene: TRBJ2-3; v_gene: TRBV7-8; CDR3aa: ASRGQSSTDTQY
j_gene: TRBJ2-1; v_gene: TRBV7-3; CDR3aa: ASSFTSGGAVFNEQF
j_gene: TRBJ1-1; v_gene: TRBV5-6; CDR3aa: ASSLGFPQGIAF
j_gene: TRBJ1-5; v_gene: TRBV12-3/TRBV12-4; CDR3aa: ASSTRQGLNQPQH
j_gene: TRBJ2-1; v_gene: TRBV7-2; CDR3aa: ASRRTGDSYNEQF